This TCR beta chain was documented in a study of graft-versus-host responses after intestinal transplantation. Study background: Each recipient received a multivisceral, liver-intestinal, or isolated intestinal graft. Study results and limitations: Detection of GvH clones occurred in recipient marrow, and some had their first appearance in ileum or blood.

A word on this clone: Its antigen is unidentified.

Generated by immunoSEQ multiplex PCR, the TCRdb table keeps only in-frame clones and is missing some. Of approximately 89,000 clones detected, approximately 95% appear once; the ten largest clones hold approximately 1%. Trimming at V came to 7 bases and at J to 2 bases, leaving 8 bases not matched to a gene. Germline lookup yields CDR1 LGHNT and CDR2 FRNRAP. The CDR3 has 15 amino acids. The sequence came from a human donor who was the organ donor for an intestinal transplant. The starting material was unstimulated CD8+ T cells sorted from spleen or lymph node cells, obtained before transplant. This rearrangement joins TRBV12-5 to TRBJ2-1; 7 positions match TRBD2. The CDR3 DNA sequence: TGTGCTAGTGTTCTTGACAGCGGGACCTACAATGAGCAGTTCTTC. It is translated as CASVLDSGTYNEQFF.